These T cell receptor beta chains were read from a single sample in a study of cytotoxic CD8 clonotypes in ibrutinib-treated CLL. Generated by immunoSEQ multiplex PCR, the TCRdb table keeps only in-frame clones and is missing some. The sample lists 45,000 to 55,000 clones; 45% to 55% were seen once. The sample here was PBMCs, taken after 12 months of ibrutinib treatment. The receptor set was obtained from a human donor with chronic lymphocytic leukemia. Both conserved end residues are trimmed from each CDR3. Fields, in order: clone size, J gene, V gene, CDR3 protein. Clone size appears in some rows only: once, few, many, or a class for an expanded clone.

. | TRBJ2-1 | TRBV6-6 | ASSTSGRESYNEQF
. | TRBJ2-1 | TRBV5-1 | ASSGDSYNEQF
. | TRBJ2-1 | TRBV7-9 | ASSPFWGQGADEQF
few | TRBJ2-7 | TRBV6-1 | ASSFAAAWY
. | TRBJ1-2 | TRBV7-2 | ASSLQFYGYT
few | TRBJ1-2 | TRBV27 | ASSLKAGWALDYGYT
once | TRBJ2-1 | TRBV7-8 | ASSFQDRSEQF
few | TRBJ2-7 | TRBV9 | ASSPRRGGDEQY
few | TRBJ2-5 | TRBV5-1 | ASSQDREGETQY
few | TRBJ2-3 | TRBV28 | ASRFPTRGTQY
. | TRBJ1-5 | TRBV15 | ATSTGLSTAGNQPQH
. | TRBJ2-2 | TRBV19 | ASSIGGLPGELF
. | TRBJ1-1 | TRBV9 | ASSADREDTEAF
. | TRBJ1-6 | TRBV7-9 | ASSQGTEYFSPLH
. | TRBJ2-1 | TRBV5-4 | ASSLPDRVGDEQF
. | TRBJ2-7 | TRBV14 | ASSQEILYEQY
. | TRBJ2-1 | TRBV10-3 | AISESGTNNEQF
once | TRBJ1-1 | TRBV6-4 | ASCTTAINTEAF
. | TRBJ1-5 | TRBV7-3 | ASSPTGQGNQPQH
few | TRBJ2-2 | TRBV27 | ASSGLTNTGELF
. | TRBJ2-7 | TRBV5-1 | ASSLQSGRDTPYEQY
few | TRBJ1-2 | TRBV19 | ASRFGGYT